This T cell receptor beta chain came from a study of T cells after posttransplantation cyclophosphamide. Some clones are missing from TCRdb's copy, which holds only in-frame ones; the method was immunoSEQ multiplex PCR. Observed are under 20,000 clones, no singletons, with the top ten taking approximately 0.54%. Study-wide results and limits: Later blood repertoires were often dominated by clones from the donor CD8+ memory compartment. After PTCy, TRB diversity resembled that of CNI/methotrexate controls.

The CDR3 length is 13 residues. The V end was cut by 0 bases, the J end by 2 bases, with 8 bases between. Per the germline V gene, CDR1 is GTSNPN and CDR2 is SVGIG (reference sequence). Treatment was busulfan-fludarabine conditioning, a marrow graft, and cyclophosphamide on days +3 and +4. This clone was seen ten or more times. Its target is unknown. The TCR was taken from a female patient in her 30s who received an allogeneic stem cell transplant from a related donor, was CMV-positive, and had no GVHD. Part of the T cells may come from the graft donor. This chain joins TRBV30 and TRBJ2-7; D remains ambiguous. This sample comprised PBMCs, obtained after allogeneic stem cell transplant with posttransplant cyclophosphamide. The CDR3 coding sequence is TGTGCCTGGAGTGTCAGATCAACCTACGAGCAGTACTTC. This sequence encodes CAWSVRSTYEQYF.